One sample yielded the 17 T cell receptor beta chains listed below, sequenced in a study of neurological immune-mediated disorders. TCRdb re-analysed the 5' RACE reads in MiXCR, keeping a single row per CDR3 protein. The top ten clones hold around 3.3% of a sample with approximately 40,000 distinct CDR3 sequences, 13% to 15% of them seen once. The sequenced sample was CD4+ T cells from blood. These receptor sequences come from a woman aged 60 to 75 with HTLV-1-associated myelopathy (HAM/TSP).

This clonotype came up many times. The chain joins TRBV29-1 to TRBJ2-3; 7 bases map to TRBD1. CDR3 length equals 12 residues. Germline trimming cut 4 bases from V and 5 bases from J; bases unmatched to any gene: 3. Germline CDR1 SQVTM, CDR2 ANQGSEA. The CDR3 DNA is TGCAGCGTTGGGACAGGACAAGATACGCAGTATTTT. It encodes CSVGTGQDTQYF.

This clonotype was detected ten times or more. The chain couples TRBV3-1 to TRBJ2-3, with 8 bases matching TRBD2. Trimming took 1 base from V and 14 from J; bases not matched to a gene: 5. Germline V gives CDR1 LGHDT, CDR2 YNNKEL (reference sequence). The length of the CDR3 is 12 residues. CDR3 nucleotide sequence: TGTGCCAGCAGCCAAGGGGAGCGGGGGTTGTATTTT. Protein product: CASSQGERGLYF.

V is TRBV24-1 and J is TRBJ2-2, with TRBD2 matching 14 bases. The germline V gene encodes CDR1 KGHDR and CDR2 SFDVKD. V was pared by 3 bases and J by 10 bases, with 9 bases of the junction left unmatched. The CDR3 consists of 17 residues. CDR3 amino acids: CATSDTGLAGGPVELFF. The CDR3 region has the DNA TGTGCCACCAGTGATACTGGACTAGCGGGGGGCCCCGTGGAGCTGTTTTTT.

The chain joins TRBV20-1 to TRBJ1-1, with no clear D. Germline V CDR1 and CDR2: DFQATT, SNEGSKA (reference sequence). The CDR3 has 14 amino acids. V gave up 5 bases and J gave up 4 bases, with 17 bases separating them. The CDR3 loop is CSARGPNEATEAFF. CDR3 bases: TGCAGTGCTCGAGGACCGAACGAAGCCACTGAAGCTTTCTTT.

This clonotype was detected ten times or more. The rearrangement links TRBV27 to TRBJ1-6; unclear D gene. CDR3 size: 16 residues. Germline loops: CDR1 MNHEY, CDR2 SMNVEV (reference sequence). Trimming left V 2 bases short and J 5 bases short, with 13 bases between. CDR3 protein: CASSLHGRGNNSPLHF. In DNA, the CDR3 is TGTGCCAGCAGTTTACACGGGCGGGGAAATAATTCACCCCTCCACTTT.

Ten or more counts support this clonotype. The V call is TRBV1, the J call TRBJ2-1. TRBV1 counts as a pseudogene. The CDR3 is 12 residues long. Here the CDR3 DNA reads TGCACCAGCAGCCAAGATCCCCATGAGCAGTTCTTC. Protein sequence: CTSSQDPHEQFF.

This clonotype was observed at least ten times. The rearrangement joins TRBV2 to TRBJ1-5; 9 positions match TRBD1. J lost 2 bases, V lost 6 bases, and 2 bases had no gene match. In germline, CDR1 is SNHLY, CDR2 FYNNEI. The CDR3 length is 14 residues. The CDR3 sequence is CASSRQGGNQPQHF. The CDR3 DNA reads TGTGCCAGCAGCCGACAGGGGGGCAATCAGCCCCAGCATTTT. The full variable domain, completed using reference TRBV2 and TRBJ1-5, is EPEVTQTPSHQVTQMGQEVILRCVPISNHLYFYWYRQILGQKVEFLVSFYNNEISEKSEIFDDQFSVERPDGSNFTLKIRSTKLEDSAMYFCASSRQGGNQPQHFGDGTRLSIL.

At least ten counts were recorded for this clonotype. CDR3 in amino acids: CASSGIGRLDSPLHF. The CDR3 DNA follows: TGTGCCAGCAGTGGAATAGGGCGGCTGGATTCACCCCTCCACTTT. This chain joins TRBV27 and TRBJ1-6; unclear D gene. Germline assignment: CDR1 MNHEY and CDR2 SMNVEV (reference sequence). V gave up 5 bases and J gave up 8 bases, with 16 bases separating them. The CDR3 spans 15 residues.

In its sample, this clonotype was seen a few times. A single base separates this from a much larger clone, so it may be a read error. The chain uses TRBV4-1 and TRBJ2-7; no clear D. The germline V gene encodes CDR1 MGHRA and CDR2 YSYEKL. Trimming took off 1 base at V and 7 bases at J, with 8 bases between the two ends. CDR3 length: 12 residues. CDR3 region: CASSQVLVEQYF. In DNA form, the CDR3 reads TGCGCCAGCAGCCAAGTACTCGTGGAGCAGTACTTC.

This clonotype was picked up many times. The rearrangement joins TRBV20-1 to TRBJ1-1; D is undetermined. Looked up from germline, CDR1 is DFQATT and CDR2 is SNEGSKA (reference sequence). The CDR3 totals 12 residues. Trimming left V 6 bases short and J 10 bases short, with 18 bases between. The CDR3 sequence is CSAFPIEGIAFF. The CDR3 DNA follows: TGCAGTGCGTTTCCGATCGAGGGCATAGCTTTCTTT.

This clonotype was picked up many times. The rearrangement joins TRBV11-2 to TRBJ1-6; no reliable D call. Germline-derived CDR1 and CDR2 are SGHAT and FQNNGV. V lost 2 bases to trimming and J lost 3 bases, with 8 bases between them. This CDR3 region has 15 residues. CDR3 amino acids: CASSLYSDYNSPLHF. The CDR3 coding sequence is TGTGCCAGCAGCTTATATAGTGACTATAATTCACCCCTCCACTTT.

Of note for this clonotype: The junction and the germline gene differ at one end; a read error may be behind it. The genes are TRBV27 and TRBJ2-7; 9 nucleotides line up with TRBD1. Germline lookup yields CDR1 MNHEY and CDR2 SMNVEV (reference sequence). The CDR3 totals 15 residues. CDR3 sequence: CASSSWDRATYEKYF. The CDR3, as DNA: TGTGCCAGCAGTAGCTGGGACAGGGCGACCTACGAGAAGTACTTC.

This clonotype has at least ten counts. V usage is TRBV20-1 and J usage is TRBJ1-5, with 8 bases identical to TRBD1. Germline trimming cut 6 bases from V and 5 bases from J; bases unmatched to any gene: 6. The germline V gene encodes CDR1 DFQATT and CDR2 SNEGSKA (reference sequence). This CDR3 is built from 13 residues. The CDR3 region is CSAHGQGDQPQHF. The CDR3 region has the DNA TGCAGTGCCCATGGACAGGGTGATCAGCCCCAGCATTTT.

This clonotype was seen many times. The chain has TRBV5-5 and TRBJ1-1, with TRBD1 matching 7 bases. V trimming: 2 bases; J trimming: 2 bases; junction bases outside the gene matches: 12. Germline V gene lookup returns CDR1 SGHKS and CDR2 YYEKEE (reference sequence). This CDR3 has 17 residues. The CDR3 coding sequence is TGTGCCAGCAGCTTATCGGTGGACAGGACGCTCAACACTGAAGCTTTCTTT. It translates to CASSLSVDRTLNTEAFF.

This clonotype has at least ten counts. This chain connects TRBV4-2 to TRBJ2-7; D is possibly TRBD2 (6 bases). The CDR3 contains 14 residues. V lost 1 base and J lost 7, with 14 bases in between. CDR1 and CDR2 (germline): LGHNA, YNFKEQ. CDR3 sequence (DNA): TGTGCCAGCAGCCAAGGGGCGGGGTACGAGGAGCAGTACTTC. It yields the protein CASSQGAGYEEQYF.

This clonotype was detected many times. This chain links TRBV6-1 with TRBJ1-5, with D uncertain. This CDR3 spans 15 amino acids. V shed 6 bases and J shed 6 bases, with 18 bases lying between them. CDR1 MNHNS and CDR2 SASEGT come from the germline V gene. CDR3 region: CASSPVHVNIQPQHF. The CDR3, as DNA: TGTGCCAGCAGCCCTGTCCACGTTAACATTCAGCCCCAGCATTTT.

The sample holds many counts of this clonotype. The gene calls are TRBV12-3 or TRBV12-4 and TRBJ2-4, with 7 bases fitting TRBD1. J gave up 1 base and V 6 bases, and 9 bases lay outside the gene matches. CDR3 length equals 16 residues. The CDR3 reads CASSVRWDSAKNIQYF. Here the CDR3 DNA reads TGTGCCAGCAGCGTAAGATGGGACAGTGCCAAAAACATTCAGTACTTC.